Presented here are 25 T cell receptor beta chains from one specimen sequenced in a study of T-cell memory formation after mild COVID-19. A single record per CDR3 protein comes from TCRdb applying MiXCR to the 5' RACE reads. Found here are 40,000 to 45,000 distinct CDR3 sequences, 8% to 10% of them singletons; the top ten hold 12%. Input material: PBMCs or a T cell subset sorted from them (not recorded which). The receptors shown here come from an adult woman who had mild COVID-19 (a few samples of this study predate the infection). Cell type and time point are not known.

In this sample, this clonotype turned up many times. This rearrangement joins TRBV29-1 to TRBJ2-7; possibly TRBD1 for D (5 bases). The germline V gene has CDR1 SQVTM and CDR2 ANQGSEA. The CDR3 spans 15 residues. The V gene lost 4 bases and the J gene lost 2 bases, with 18 bases spanning the gap. The CDR3 DNA reads TGCAGCGTTGGGGGAATGGGGCGGACACCCTACGAGCAGTACTTC. It is translated as CSVGGMGRTPYEQYF.

CDR3 amino acids: CASSRSRTGTYEQYF. CDR3 DNA sequence: TGTGCCAGCAGCCGAAGCCGGACAGGGACCTACGAGCAGTACTTC. V and J are TRBV6-2 or TRBV6-3 and TRBJ2-7; 8 bases align to TRBD1. The CDR3 is 15 residues long. The ends lost 6 bases at V and 2 bases at J; junction bases unmatched: 9. Looked up from germline, CDR1 is MNHEY and CDR2 is SVGEGT.

The chain recombines TRBV5-1 with TRBJ1-2; D is unresolved. In germline, CDR1 is SGHRS, CDR2 YFSETQ. The CDR3 is 15 residues long. Trimming left V 1 base short and J 0 bases short, with 10 bases between. The CDR3 loop is CASSLNGPSNYGYTF. CDR3 sequence (DNA): TGCGCCAGCAGCTTGAACGGACCGTCTAACTATGGCTACACCTTC.

The chain is built from TRBV7-3 and TRBJ2-5, with 16 bases aligning to TRBD2. V lost 5 bases to trimming and J lost 5 bases; unmatched junction nucleotides: 5. The CDR3 is 16 amino acids. CDR1 and CDR2 (germline): SGHTA, FQGTGA. The CDR3 loop is CASSPGTSGRAETQYF. The CDR3 DNA reads as TGTGCCAGCAGCCCCGGGACTAGCGGGAGGGCGGAGACCCAGTACTTC.

This clonotype was found a few times. The rearrangement links TRBV18 to TRBJ1-5, with 8 bases matching TRBD1. The CDR3 sequence is 15 residues long. V lost 2 bases to trimming and J lost 2 bases; unmatched junction nucleotides: 2. CDR1 and CDR2 (germline): KGHSH, LQKENI. CDR3 nucleotides: TGTGCCAGCTCACCAGCGGACAGGGGCAATCAGCCCCAGCATTTT. Translating gives CASSPADRGNQPQHF.

The J gene is TRBJ2-1, the V gene TRBV7-2, with 8 bases aligning to TRBD2. CDR3 length equals 14 residues. Germline CDR1 is SGHTA and CDR2 is FQGNSA. J was trimmed by 8 bases and V by 1 base; bases with no gene match: 4. The CDR3 reads CASSLGLATHEQFF. The CDR3 DNA follows: TGTGCCAGCAGCTTAGGACTAGCGACCCATGAGCAGTTCTTC.

The V gene is TRBV5-1, the J gene TRBJ2-1; 8 bases are shared with TRBD2. This CDR3 contains 16 residues. With 4 bases clipped from V and 1 base from J, the junction kept 7 bases outside the gene matches. The germline gives CDR1 SGHRS, CDR2 YFSETQ. The CDR3 region is CASSRDPGGSYNEQFF. The CDR3 nucleotides read TGCGCCAGCAGCCGCGATCCGGGGGGGTCCTACAATGAGCAGTTCTTC.

This clonotype was counted at least ten times. The chain recombines TRBV2 with TRBJ2-1; D is undetermined. CDR1 and CDR2 from the germline V gene are SNHLY and FYNNEI. V was shortened by 6 bases and J by 4 bases, with 13 bases between the two germline ends. CDR3 length: 14 amino acids. CDR3 in DNA: TGTGCCAGCAGGCGACACCAATTTTACAATGAGCAGTTCTTC. It is translated as CASRRHQFYNEQFF.

This clonotype was detected only a few times. Here the CDR3 DNA reads TGTGCCAGCAGCCCGACAGGGGTAGCCAAAAACATTCAGTACTTC. This translates into CASSPTGVAKNIQYF. The chain has TRBV21-1 and TRBJ2-4; the table's D call TRBD1 went unverified against the DNA. TRBV21-1 is a recognized pseudogene. CDR3 length: 15 amino acids.

This clonotype came up a few times. The rearrangement uses TRBV20-1 and TRBJ2-5; possibly TRBD1 or TRBD2 for D (5 bases each). Germline CDR1 is DFQATT and CDR2 is SNEGSKA (reference sequence). Deletions cut 2 bases from V and 3 bases from J, with 16 bases between. CDR3 length: 15 residues. CDR3 sequence: CSARLGTFLEETQYF. The CDR3 nucleotides are TGCAGTGCTAGACTAGGGACCTTCCTCGAAGAGACCCAGTACTTC.

This clonotype appeared once. This rearrangement joins TRBV3-1 to TRBJ2-3; D call uncertain. The CDR3 spans 13 residues. Looked up from germline, CDR1 is LGHDT and CDR2 is YNNKEL (reference sequence). The germline V and J ends were trimmed by 0 bases and 7 bases, with 8 bases remaining between them. CDR3 sequence: CASSQDNSNTQYF. The CDR3 region has the DNA TGTGCCAGCAGCCAAGATAACTCTAATACGCAGTATTTT.

This clonotype turned up a few times. The rearrangement joins TRBV10-3 to TRBJ1-5; 7 bases fit TRBD1. CDR1 is ENHRY and CDR2 is SYGVKD in the germline V gene. CDR3 length: 16 amino acids. V trimming: 3 bases; J trimming: 2 bases; junction bases outside the gene matches: 7. For the CDR3, the DNA is TGTGCCATCAGTGATCGAGGGGGCATAGGCAATCAGCCCCAGCATTTT. Residues: CAISDRGGIGNQPQHF.

This clonotype was detected a few times. The rearrangement links TRBV19 to TRBJ2-2; D may match TRBD1 or TRBD2 (5 bases each). There are 14 residues in the CDR3. Looked up from germline, CDR1 is LNHDA and CDR2 is SQIVND (reference sequence). The germline V and J ends were trimmed by 6 bases and 3 bases, with 11 bases remaining between them. CDR3 protein: CASSPGPYTGELFF. CDR3 nucleotides: TGTGCCAGTAGCCCGGGACCCTACACCGGGGAGCTGTTTTTT.

This clonotype has a count of ten or more. V usage is TRBV15 and J usage is TRBJ2-1; 12 bases map to TRBD2. This CDR3 has 22 residues. With 0 bases clipped from V and 4 bases from J, the junction kept 19 bases outside the gene matches. Germline-derived CDR1 and CDR2 are LNHNV and YYDKDF (reference sequence). CDR3 bases: TGTGCCACCAGCAGAGACCGGGTGGGTGTACTAGCGGGAGGCCCAGGATACAATGAGCAGTTCTTC. It is translated as CATSRDRVGVLAGGPGYNEQFF. Full variable domain (remainder filled in from reference TRBV15 and TRBJ2-1): DAMVIQNPRYQVTQFGKPVTLSCSQTLNHNVMYWYQQKSSQAPKLLFHYYDKDFNNEADTPDNFQSRRPNTSFCFLDIRSPGLGDTAMYLCATSRDRVGVLAGGPGYNEQFFGPGTRLTVL.

By share, this clonotype counts as medium-sized (0.01 to 0.1%). The rearrangement links TRBV6-2 or TRBV6-3 to TRBJ2-4; 11 bases line up with TRBD2. J gave up 3 bases and V 0 bases, and 16 bases lay outside the gene matches. Germline assignment: CDR1 MNHEY and CDR2 SVGEGT. The CDR3 consists of 21 residues. CDR3 DNA sequence: TGTGCCAGCAGTTACTCCCCCGCACTAGCGGGAGAGGTTCGAGGCAAAAACATTCAGTACTTC. This gives the protein CASSYSPALAGEVRGKNIQYF.

This clonotype was detected a few times. The chain carries TRBV10-3 and TRBJ2-1; TRBD2 agrees at 10 bases. The germline V gene encodes CDR1 ENHRY and CDR2 SYGVKD. After removal of 7 bases from V and 7 bases from J, the junction contained 13 bases not matched to a gene. CDR3 size: 16 residues. Here the CDR3 reads CAITSTLAGEKNEQFF. As DNA, the CDR3 is TGTGCCATCACTTCAACCCTAGCGGGAGAAAAGAATGAGCAGTTCTTC.

This clonotype was observed many times. The chain combines TRBV20-1 with TRBJ2-7; D is perhaps TRBD2 (6 bases). Germline assignment: CDR1 DFQATT and CDR2 SNEGSKA (reference sequence). V shed 2 bases and J shed 2 bases, with 7 bases lying between them. This CDR3 contains 12 residues. The CDR3 loop is CSARSGAYEQYF. Here the CDR3 DNA reads TGCAGTGCTAGATCGGGGGCCTACGAGCAGTACTTC.

There are a few counts of this clonotype. The rearrangement uses TRBV12-3 or TRBV12-4 and TRBJ2-1, with unresolved D. The CDR3 has 14 residues. Trimming removed 7 bases at V and 0 bases at J, with 10 bases between. The CDR3, as DNA: TGTGCCAGCATAAAAGGCGGCTCCTACAATGAGCAGTTCTTC. It is translated as CASIKGGSYNEQFF.

The chain carries TRBV29-1 and TRBJ1-2, with D uncertain. Trimming cost V 3 bases and J 4 bases, with 15 bases left between them. Per germline, CDR1 SQVTM and CDR2 ANQGSEA. This CDR3 has 14 residues. As DNA, the CDR3 is TGCAGCGTTGATAGGTCCGGGCAGTCCTATGGCTACACCTTC. It codes for CSVDRSGQSYGYTF.

Ten or more counts support this clonotype. The chain has TRBV6-5 and TRBJ2-3; TRBD1 agrees at 7 bases. The CDR3 is made up of 15 amino acids. CDR1 and CDR2 (germline): MNHEY, SVGAGI. Unmatched junction bases numbered 3, after V lost 2 bases and J lost 1 base. The CDR3 loop is CASSYGTARTDTQYF. Written as DNA, the CDR3 is TGTGCCAGCAGTTACGGGACAGCCCGCACAGATACGCAGTATTTT.

This clonotype appeared a few times. V gene TRBV7-7 combines with J gene TRBJ1-1, with D possibly matching TRBD1 (5 bases). V gave up 2 bases and J gave up 9 bases, with 13 bases separating them. Germline V gives CDR1 SSHAT, CDR2 FNYEAQ (reference sequence). The CDR3 is 13 residues long. The CDR3 nucleotides read TGTGCCAGCAGCTTAACTAGGGACGGGCAAGCTTTCTTT. It yields the protein CASSLTRDGQAFF.

This clonotype appeared a few times. This chain uses TRBV23-1 with TRBJ1-4; D ambiguous. TRBV23-1 is noted as an ORF with a role that remains uncertain. V was shortened by 7 bases and J by 0 bases, with 6 bases between the two germline ends. The CDR3 consists of 13 residues. In DNA form, the CDR3 reads TGCGCCAGCAAGCAGGCAACTAATGAAAAACTGTTTTTT. This gives the protein CASKQATNEKLFF.

This clonotype was seen repeatedly, ten times or more. V usage is TRBV4-3 and J usage is TRBJ2-7; TRBD1 aligns across 7 bases. The germline V gene has CDR1 LGHNA and CDR2 YSLEER. The trim removed 4 bases at V and 2 bases at J, leaving 20 bases unmatched. The CDR3 consists of 19 residues. For the CDR3, the DNA is TGCGCCAGCAGCCTGTATAGGACACGGTCAGGGGGTTTAACCTACGAGCAGTACTTC. Its translation: CASSLYRTRSGGLTYEQYF.

The chain combines TRBV5-5 with TRBJ1-1; weak D call: TRBD1 (5 bases). The V and J ends lost 4 bases and 0 bases respectively, with 13 bases between them. CDR3 size: 15 residues. Germline CDR1 is SGHKS and CDR2 is YYEKEE (reference sequence). Written as DNA, the CDR3 is TGTGCCAGCAGCCCGGACAATACAATGAACACTGAAGCTTTCTTT. Amino acids: CASSPDNTMNTEAFF. The full variable domain, its missing parts supplied by reference TRBV5-5 and TRBJ1-1, is DAGVTQSPTHLIKTRGQQVTLRCSPISGHKSVSWYQQVLGQGPQFIFQYYEKEERGRGNFPDRFSARQFPNYSSELNVNALLLGDSALYLCASSPDNTMNTEAFFGQGTRLTVV.

The table lists this clonotype with many counts. The chain recombines TRBV12-3 or TRBV12-4 with TRBJ2-1; D gene uncertain. V lost 1 base and J 7 bases, leaving 20 bases between the germline ends. This CDR3 has 17 amino acids. CDR3 nucleotide sequence: TGTGCCAGCAGTTTAGAAGCCTCGCGCGGACCGTATAATGAGCAGTTCTTC. It codes for CASSLEASRGPYNEQFF.